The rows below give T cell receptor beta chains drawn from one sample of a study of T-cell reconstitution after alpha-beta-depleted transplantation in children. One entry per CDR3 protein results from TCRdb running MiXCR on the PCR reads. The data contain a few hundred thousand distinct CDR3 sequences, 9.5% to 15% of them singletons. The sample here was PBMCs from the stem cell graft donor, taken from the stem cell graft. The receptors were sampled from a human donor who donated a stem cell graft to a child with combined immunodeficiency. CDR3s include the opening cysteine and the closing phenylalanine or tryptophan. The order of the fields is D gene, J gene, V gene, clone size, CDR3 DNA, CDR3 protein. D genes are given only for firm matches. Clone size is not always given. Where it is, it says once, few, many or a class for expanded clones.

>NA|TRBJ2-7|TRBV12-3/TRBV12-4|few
TGTGCCAGCAGTTTGTCCGGGACAACCTACGAGCAGTACTTC
CASSLSGTTYEQYF
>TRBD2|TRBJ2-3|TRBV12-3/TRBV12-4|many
TGTGCCAGCAACAATAGGATAGCGGGAGACACAGATACGCAGTATTTT
CASNNRIAGDTDTQYF
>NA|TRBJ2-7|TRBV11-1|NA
TGTGCCAGCAGCAAAGACAGAGCCACTGATCGACTAGTGCGCTACGAGCAGTACTTC
CASSKDRATDRLVRYEQYF
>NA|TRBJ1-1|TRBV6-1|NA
TGTGCCAGCAGGTTTGGGGGTGGCACTGAAGCTTTCTTT
CASRFGGGTEAFF
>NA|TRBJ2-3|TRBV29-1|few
TGCAGCGTTCGGGTAGGCTGGCCAGATACGCAGTATTTT
CSVRVGWPDTQYF
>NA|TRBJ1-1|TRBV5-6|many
TGTGCCAGCAGCTTGGACATAAACACTGAAGCTTTCTTT
CASSLDINTEAFF
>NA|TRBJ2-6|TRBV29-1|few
TGCAGCGTTCCGTTGTCCTTGCCTGGGGCCAACGTCCTGACTTTC
CSVPLSLPGANVLTF
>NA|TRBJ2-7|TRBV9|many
TGTGCCAGCTCGTCGGGCCACGAGCAGTACTTC
CASSSGHEQYF
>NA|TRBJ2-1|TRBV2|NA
TGTGCCAGCAGTCCCAGGGGGAGGGCCGACTACAATGAGCAGTTCTTC
CASSPRGRADYNEQFF
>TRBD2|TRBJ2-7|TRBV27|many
TGTGCCAGCAGTTTATCGCGGGGGGGCGAGCAGTACTTC
CASSLSRGGEQYF
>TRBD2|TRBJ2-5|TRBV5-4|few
TGTGCCAGCAGCTCCCGGTTTAGCGGGAGTGGAGAGACCCAGTACTTC
CASSSRFSGSGETQYF
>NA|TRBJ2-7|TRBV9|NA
TGTGCCAGCAGCGGGGGGGATATAAAACCGGGACATCTAACCTACGAGCAGTACTTC
CASSGGDIKPGHLTYEQYF
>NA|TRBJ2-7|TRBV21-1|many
TGTGCCAGCAGCACCACCTTGGTCGGCACAGGTGGAGGCTTC
CASSTTLVGTGGGF
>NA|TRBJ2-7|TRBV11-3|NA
TGTGCCAGCAGCGACGTAGACTACGAGCAGTACTTC
CASSDVDYEQYF
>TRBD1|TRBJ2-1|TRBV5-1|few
TGCGCCAGCAGCTCAGCGGGGACAGGGGGCCGCCATGAGCAGTTCTTC
CASSSAGTGGRHEQFF
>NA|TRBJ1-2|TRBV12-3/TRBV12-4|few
TGTGCCAGCAGTCGAAAAACCGGGATCTACTATGGCTACACCTTC
CASSRKTGIYYGYTF
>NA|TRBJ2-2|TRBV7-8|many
TGTGCCAGCAGCCAAAGAGGAGGGTTCACCGGGGAGCTGTTTTTT
CASSQRGGFTGELFF
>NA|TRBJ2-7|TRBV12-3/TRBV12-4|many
TGTGCCAGCAGTTTTTCAAACTACGAGCAGTACTTC
CASSFSNYEQYF
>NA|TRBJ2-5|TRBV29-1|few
TGCAGCTCACAAGCGGGTTCAGAGACCCAGTACTTC
CSSQAGSETQYF
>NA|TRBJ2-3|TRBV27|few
TGTGCCTCAAGCTTAAGGGGCTCCGCGGATACGCAGTATTTT
CASSLRGSADTQYF
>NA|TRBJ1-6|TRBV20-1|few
TGCAGTGCTAGAGATCGGCAGGGAATTGAAGATTCACCCCTCCACTTT
CSARDRQGIEDSPLHF
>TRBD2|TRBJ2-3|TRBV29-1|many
TGCAGCGTTGTCACTAGCGGGACAGATACGCAGTATTTT
CSVVTSGTDTQYF
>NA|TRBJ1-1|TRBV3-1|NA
TGTGCCAGCTGCCGCGGGAGGCACACTGAAGCTTTCTTT
CASCRGRHTEAFF
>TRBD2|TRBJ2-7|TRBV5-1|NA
TGCGCCAGCAGCTTGGCGGGGACTAGCGGGGGCAAGCAGTACTTC
CASSLAGTSGGKQYF
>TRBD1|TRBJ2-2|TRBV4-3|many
TGCGCCAGCAGCCAGGACAGGGCGAACACCGGGGAGCTGTTTTTT
CASSQDRANTGELFF
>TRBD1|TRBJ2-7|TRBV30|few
TGTGCCTGGAGGACAGGGGTCTACGAGCAGTACTTC
CAWRTGVYEQYF
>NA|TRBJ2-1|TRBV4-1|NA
TGCGCCAGCAGCCAAGGCGTGCAGGGGGGGCAGTTCTTC
CASSQGVQGGQFF